A single sample is the source of the 2 T cell receptor beta chains below, sequenced in a study of T cell responses to AZD1222 COVID-19 vaccine. Libraries were prepared by immunoSEQ multiplex PCR; TCRdb keeps only in-frame clonotypes and omits some of them. The sample lists roughly 120,000 clones; approximately 90% were seen once. Specimen: peripheral blood, collected 28 days after the second AZD1222 dose. Receptors originate from an adult who received the AZD1222 COVID-19 vaccine.

CDR3 region: CASSLTWGAREENEQFF. The CDR3 coding sequence is TGTGCCAGCAGCTTAACGTGGGGGGCTAGAGAGGAGAATGAGCAGTTCTTC. This chain joins TRBV7-3 and TRBJ2-1; the D call may be TRBD1 or TRBD2 (6 bases each). V dropped 0 bases and J dropped 7 bases, with 19 bases sitting between them. The CDR3 spans 17 residues. From germline, CDR1 is SGHTA and CDR2 FQGTGA.

V and J are TRBV7-3 and TRBJ1-1; D perhaps matches TRBD1 (6 bases). Germline values: CDR1 SGHTA, CDR2 FQGTGA. Deletions cut 5 bases from V and 4 bases from J, with 11 bases between. CDR3 length: 13 amino acids. The CDR3 nucleotides are TGTGCCAGCAGCCCGGGGGCGCGCACTGAAGCTTTCTTT. Residues: CASSPGARTEAFF.